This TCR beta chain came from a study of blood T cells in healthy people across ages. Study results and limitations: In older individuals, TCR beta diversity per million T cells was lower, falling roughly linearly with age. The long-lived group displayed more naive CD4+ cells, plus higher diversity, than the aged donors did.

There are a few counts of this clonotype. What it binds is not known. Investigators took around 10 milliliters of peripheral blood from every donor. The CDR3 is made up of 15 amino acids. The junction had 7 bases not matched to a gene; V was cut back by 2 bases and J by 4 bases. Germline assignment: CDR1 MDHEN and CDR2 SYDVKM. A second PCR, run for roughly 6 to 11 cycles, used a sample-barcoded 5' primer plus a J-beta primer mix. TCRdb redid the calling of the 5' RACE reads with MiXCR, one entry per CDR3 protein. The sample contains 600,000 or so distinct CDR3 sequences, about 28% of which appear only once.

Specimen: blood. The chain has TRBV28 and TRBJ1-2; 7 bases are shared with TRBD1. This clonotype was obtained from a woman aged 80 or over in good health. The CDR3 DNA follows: TGTGCCAGCAGTTTAGGAAGGGGGCTCTTCTATGGCTACACCTTC. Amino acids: CASSLGRGLFYGYTF.